The 27 T cell receptor beta chains presented below share a single source sample, sequenced in a study of cytomegalovirus exposure and HLA in healthy donors. Primers included in the PCR were 60 Vbeta and 13 Jbeta primers. Here immunoSEQ multiplex PCR was the method, and the copy in TCRdb shows in-frame clones only, minus some. The repertoire has 180,000 or so clones, around 75% of them found once; the top ten carry 2.5% to 3%. Specimen: PBMCs. These receptors all come from a female donor in good health and CMV-seronegative.

About this clone: The junction shows a germline mismatch at one end, possibly a read error. The V call is TRBV4-3, the J call TRBJ1-1, with D unclear. The CDR3 consists of 11 residues. Germline V gene lookup returns CDR1 LGHNA and CDR2 YSLEER. CDR3 in DNA: TGCGCCAGCAGCCAGAACAATGAAGCTTTCTTT. It encodes CASSQNNEAFF.

The sample holds one count of this clone. V gene TRBV28 combines with J gene TRBJ2-7, with 11 nucleotides matching TRBD2. The length of the CDR3 is 18 residues. Unmatched junction bases numbered 21, after V lost 8 bases and J lost 6 bases. The germline V gene has CDR1 MDHEN and CDR2 SYDVKM. CDR3 region: CASPPSSSGRLYPGEQYF. The CDR3 DNA reads as TGTGCCAGCCCCCCGTCTTCTAGCGGGAGGCTTTACCCAGGCGAGCAGTACTTC. Complete variable domain (other parts from reference TRBV28 and TRBJ2-7): DVKVTQSSRYLVKRTGEKVFLECVQDMDHENMFWYRQDPGLGLRLIYFSYDVKMKEKGDIPEGYSVSREKKERFSLILESASTNQTSMYLCASPPSSSGRLYPGEQYFGPGTRLTVT.

V and J are TRBV4-3 and TRBJ2-2, with TRBD2 matching 7 bases. V lost 4 bases and J lost 3; bases outside the gene matches: 14. The CDR3 consists of 18 residues. Germline V gene data show CDR1 as LGHNA and CDR2 as YSLEER. As DNA, the CDR3 is TGCGCCAGCAGCCCTCGACTAGCCCCCAAGGAGCACACCGGGGAGCTGTTTTTT. The encoded protein is CASSPRLAPKEHTGELFF.

The rearrangement links TRBV5-1 to TRBJ2-7; the D is unclear. This CDR3 region has 13 residues. V lost 2 bases to trimming and J lost 1 base, with 7 bases between them. From germline, CDR1 is SGHRS and CDR2 YFSETQ. This CDR3 is CASSFPQSYEQYF. As DNA, the CDR3 is TGCGCCAGCAGCTTTCCACAGTCCTACGAGCAGTACTTC.

The chain is built from TRBV7-9 and TRBJ1-2; TRBD1 might be the D (5 bases). The CDR3 totals 13 residues. Germline CDR1 and CDR2: SEHNR and FQNEAQ (reference sequence). Deletions cut 6 bases from V and 5 bases from J, with 13 bases between. The CDR3 bases are TGTGCCAGCAGTTCGACAGTGGAGTATGGCTACACCTTC. It translates to CASSSTVEYGYTF.

The chain joins TRBV9 to TRBJ1-6, with TRBD1 identical over 7 bases. The CDR3 length is 14 residues. The V gene end was trimmed by 0 bases and the J gene end by 9 bases; junction bases not matched to a gene: 3. Per germline, CDR1 SGDLS and CDR2 YYNGEE. CDR3 protein: CASSVGQGISPLHF. CDR3 DNA sequence: TGTGCCAGCAGCGTAGGACAGGGAATTTCACCCCTCCACTTT.

The chain couples TRBV14 to TRBJ1-1; TRBD1 is a possible D gene (5 bases). In germline, CDR1 is SGHDN, CDR2 FVKESK. Trimming took 0 bases from V and 8 from J, leaving 16 bases between them. The CDR3 loop spans 15 amino acids. The CDR3, as DNA: TGTGCCAGCAGCCAAGACTCCTCCCGGGGGATGGAAGCTTTCTTT. As protein: CASSQDSSRGMEAFF.

This clone was seen more than once but under ten times. This chain joins TRBV2 and TRBJ2-7, with TRBD2 matching 11 bases. The V segment lost 2 bases and the J segment 5 bases; nucleotides outside the gene matches: 11. The V gene's germline CDR1 is SNHLY and CDR2 FYNNEI. This CDR3 spans 17 amino acids. The CDR3 DNA sequence: TGTGCCAGCAGTGAACTACTAGCGGGAGTCGGTAAGAACGAGCAGTACTTC. As protein: CASSELLAGVGKNEQYF.

This clone has more than one count but fewer than ten. This chain links TRBV11-2 with TRBJ2-7; no clear D. Germline lookup yields CDR1 SGHAT and CDR2 FQNNGV. This CDR3 is 15 amino acids long. Deletions cut 0 bases from V and 0 bases from J, with 9 bases between. The CDR3 DNA reads TGTGCCAGCAGCTTAGATGGTCAGTTCTCCTACGAGCAGTACTTC. Translated: CASSLDGQFSYEQYF.

The table lists this clone with a few counts. The chain joins TRBV5-4 to TRBJ2-7; tentatively, D is TRBD1 (5 bases). The CDR3 covers 15 residues. The germline V gene encodes CDR1 SGHNT and CDR2 YYREEE (reference sequence). V lost 0 bases, J lost 2 bases, and 12 bases lay in between. The CDR3, as DNA: TGTGCCAGCAGCTTGGTAGGGGCAGGAACCTACGAGCAGTACTTC. This codes for CASSLVGAGTYEQYF.

The chain uses TRBV6-1 and TRBJ2-1, with D tentatively TRBD2 (5 bases). The germline CDR1 and CDR2 sequences are MNHNS and SASEGT. V was clipped by 10 bases and J by 6 bases, with 16 bases between them. The CDR3 has 13 amino acids. The CDR3 protein is CATAGWFTNEQFF. The CDR3 DNA reads TGTGCCACCGCGGGTTGGTTTACCAATGAGCAGTTCTTC.

The V gene is TRBV6-5, the J gene TRBJ1-5, with 7 bases aligning to TRBD1. Germline trimming cut 4 bases from V and 5 bases from J; bases unmatched to any gene: 11. CDR1 is MNHEY and CDR2 is SVGAGI in the germline V gene. The CDR3 has 16 residues. The DNA of the CDR3 is TGTGCCAGCAGTTTCTTTGCGGGACAGTTATATCAGCCCCAGCATTTT. Translating gives CASSFFAGQLYQPQHF.

This chain joins TRBV30 and TRBJ2-1; the match to TRBD2 covers 7 bases. The germline CDR1 and CDR2 sequences are GTSNPN and SVGIG (reference sequence). CDR3 length equals 15 residues. J was trimmed by 9 bases and V by 4 bases; bases with no gene match: 15. CDR3 nucleotides: TGTGCCTGGACCTACCCGGGACTACTTCTGGGTGAGCAGTTCTTC. It yields the protein CAWTYPGLLLGEQFF.

This chain links TRBV7-6 with TRBJ2-2, with D possibly being TRBD2 (5 bases). V shed 6 bases and J shed 7 bases, with 21 bases lying between them. The V gene's germline CDR1 is SGHVS and CDR2 FNYEAQ. The CDR3 consists of 16 residues. CDR3 loop: CASSTEGVTLIGELFF. The CDR3 DNA reads as TGTGCCAGCAGTACTGAGGGAGTGACCTTGATCGGGGAGCTGTTTTTT.

The chain is built from TRBV19 and TRBJ2-1; 8 bases match TRBD1. The trim removed 8 bases at V and 1 base at J, leaving 7 bases unmatched. The CDR3 extends over 15 amino acids. Germline assignment: CDR1 LNHDA and CDR2 SQIVND (reference sequence). CDR3 nucleotide sequence: TGTGCCAGTGAACCTACAGGGGGGTCCTACAATGAGCAGTTCTTC. Translation: CASEPTGGSYNEQFF.

In DNA form, the CDR3 reads TGTGCCAGCAGTATCAGGATGGACACCTACGAGCAGTACTTC. Translating it yields CASSIRMDTYEQYF. The V call is TRBV6-5, the J call TRBJ2-5; D may be TRBD1 (5 bases). Gene TRBJ2-7 matches the end of the DNA better, so the J call may be wrong. CDR1 and CDR2 from the germline V gene are MNHEY and SVGAGI. This CDR3 comprises 14 residues.

This clone occurred a few times. The gene calls are TRBV5-1 and TRBJ2-7; no definite D call. The CDR3 covers 14 residues. Germline V gene sequence: CDR1 SGHRS, CDR2 YFSETQ. CDR3 amino acids: CACFKQKAAYEQYF. The CDR3 nucleotides are TGCGCTTGTTTCAAGCAGAAGGCGGCATACGAGCAGTACTTC.

CDR3 loop: CASSVAGGSGASTDTQYF. The CDR3 DNA reads as TGTGCCAGCAGCGTAGCCGGGGGGAGCGGGGCTAGCACAGATACGCAGTATTTT. The chain uses TRBV9 and TRBJ2-3, with 7 bases aligning to TRBD2. Per the germline V gene, CDR1 is SGDLS and CDR2 is YYNGEE. J was trimmed by 0 bases and V by 0 bases; bases with no gene match: 10. The CDR3 loop spans 18 amino acids.

V gene TRBV6-6 combines with J gene TRBJ2-7; 8 nucleotides agree with TRBD1. V lost 7 bases, J lost 5 bases, and 13 bases stayed unmatched. CDR3 size: 15 residues. Germline V CDR1 and CDR2: MNHNY, SVGAGI (reference sequence). CDR3 sequence: CASTSPGTGVNEQYF. CDR3 DNA sequence: TGTGCCAGCACCTCCCCCGGGACAGGAGTTAACGAGCAGTACTTC.

J is TRBJ2-3 and V is TRBV7-8; TRBD2 matches at 7 bases. From germline, CDR1 is SGHVS and CDR2 FQNEAQ. The CDR3 spans 15 residues. Germline trimming cut 2 bases from V and 2 bases from J; bases unmatched to any gene: 4. The CDR3 is CASSLRGLNTDTQYF. DNA for the CDR3: TGTGCCAGCAGCTTAAGGGGACTAAACACAGATACGCAGTATTTT.

The rearrangement joins TRBV27 to TRBJ2-7, with 7 bases matching TRBD1. This CDR3 has 14 amino acids. The germline gives CDR1 MNHEY, CDR2 SMNVEV (reference sequence). J was trimmed by 2 bases and V by 10 bases; bases with no gene match: 11. The CDR3 reads CATVPTGFPYEQYF. The CDR3 DNA sequence: TGTGCCACCGTGCCGACAGGGTTCCCCTACGAGCAGTACTTC.

The rearrangement joins TRBV19 to TRBJ2-1; TRBD1 matches at 11 bases. CDR3 length equals 19 residues. CDR1 is LNHDA and CDR2 is SQIVND in the germline V gene (reference sequence). After removal of 3 bases from V and 0 bases from J, the junction contained 10 bases not matched to a gene. CDR3 coding DNA: TGTGCCAGTAGTATTCAAGGGACAGGGGGTATTGCCTCCTACAATGAGCAGTTCTTC. Translated: CASSIQGTGGIASYNEQFF. The whole variable domain, filled in from reference TRBV19 and TRBJ2-1, reads DGGITQSPKYLFRKEGQNVTLSCEQNLNHDAMYWYRQDPGQGLRLIYYSQIVNDFQKGDIAEGYSVSREKKESFPLTVTSAQKNPTAFYLCASSIQGTGGIASYNEQFFGPGTRLTVL.

V usage is TRBV6-5 and J usage is TRBJ1-1, with unresolved D. Per the germline V gene, CDR1 is MNHEY and CDR2 is SVGAGI. V was trimmed by 5 bases and J by 4 bases, leaving 11 bases between them. The CDR3 extends over 13 amino acids. The CDR3 DNA is TGTGCCAGCAGTCGGAGTCCCAGCACTGAAGCTTTCTTT. This translates into CASSRSPSTEAFF.

The rearrangement uses TRBV30 and TRBJ2-7; D gene unclear. From germline, CDR1 is GTSNPN and CDR2 SVGIG (reference sequence). Trimming took off 0 bases at V and 2 bases at J, with 5 bases between the two ends. CDR3 length: 12 residues. CDR3 bases: TGTGCCTGGAGTGTACAAACCTACGAGCAGTACTTC. Translation: CAWSVQTYEQYF.

The chain recombines TRBV28 with TRBJ2-3, with 7 bases fitting TRBD2. V lost 5 bases, J lost 2 bases, and 4 bases stayed unmatched. Germline V lookup: CDR1 MDHEN, CDR2 SYDVKM. The CDR3 sequence is 14 residues long. CDR3 sequence reads: CASSHRDYTDTQYF. The DNA of the CDR3 is TGTGCCAGCAGTCATAGGGACTACACAGATACGCAGTATTTT.

V is TRBV28 and J is TRBJ2-6; D might be TRBD1 (6 bases). CDR1 is MDHEN and CDR2 is SYDVKM in the germline V gene. The CDR3 totals 13 residues. V dropped 10 bases and J dropped 1 base, with 8 bases sitting between them. The CDR3 reads CAIGTSGANVLTF. In DNA, the CDR3 is TGTGCCATCGGGACATCTGGGGCCAACGTCCTGACTTTC.

The CDR3 DNA reads TGTGCCAGCAGTAGTGACTTGGACACTGAAGCTTTCTTT. The encoded protein is CASSSDLDTEAFF. This chain joins TRBV14 and TRBJ1-1; unclear D gene. V lost 6 bases and J 3 bases, leaving 11 bases between the germline ends. This CDR3 is 13 amino acids long. The germline V gene encodes CDR1 SGHDN and CDR2 FVKESK.